Shown below are 4 T cell receptor beta chains from a single sample sequenced in a study of cytomegalovirus exposure and HLA in healthy donors. PCR employed 60 Vbeta and 13 Jbeta primers. The assay was immunoSEQ multiplex PCR, and TCRdb's table has in-frame clones only and misses some. This table holds around 200,000 clones, over 70% found once. Material for sequencing was PBMCs. The source is a woman aged 55-75 years in good health and CMV-seropositive.

This clone was observed a handful of times. V usage is TRBV28 and J usage is TRBJ2-3; 10 positions agree with TRBD2. In germline, CDR1 is MDHEN, CDR2 SYDVKM. The CDR3 spans 13 residues. Here the CDR3 DNA reads TGTCGTGCTAGCGGGAGTTCTCTGGGTACGCAGTATTTT. It translates to CRASGSSLGTQYF.

CDR3 bases: TGTGCCAGCACCCTTCAATCCTGGACAGGGGAAGGCGAGCAGTTCTTC. Translating it yields CASTLQSWTGEGEQFF. V and J are TRBV27 and TRBJ2-1; the match to TRBD1 covers 9 bases. Germline V lookup: CDR1 MNHEY, CDR2 SMNVEV (reference sequence). Trimming took 7 bases from V and 10 from J; bases not matched to a gene: 17. This CDR3 is built from 16 residues.

The chain couples TRBV7-2 to TRBJ1-5; tentative D call: TRBD1 (6 bases). The germline V and J ends were trimmed by 5 bases and 2 bases, with 19 bases remaining between them. Germline V CDR1 and CDR2: SGHTA, FQGNSA. CDR3 length equals 17 residues. The CDR3 loop is CASSPRIGGAGNQPQHF. The CDR3 DNA is TGTGCCAGCAGCCCACGGATTGGGGGCGCGGGCAATCAGCCCCAGCATTTT.

The V call is TRBV19, the J call TRBJ2-7, with 10 positions matching TRBD1. The CDR3 covers 15 residues. Trimming removed 5 bases from V and 1 base from J; junction bases left unmatched: 5. The germline CDR1 and CDR2 sequences are LNHDA and SQIVND (reference sequence). Here the CDR3 DNA reads TGTGCCAGTAGTGACAGGGGGCGAAAGTCCTACGAGCAGTACTTC. Encoded protein: CASSDRGRKSYEQYF.